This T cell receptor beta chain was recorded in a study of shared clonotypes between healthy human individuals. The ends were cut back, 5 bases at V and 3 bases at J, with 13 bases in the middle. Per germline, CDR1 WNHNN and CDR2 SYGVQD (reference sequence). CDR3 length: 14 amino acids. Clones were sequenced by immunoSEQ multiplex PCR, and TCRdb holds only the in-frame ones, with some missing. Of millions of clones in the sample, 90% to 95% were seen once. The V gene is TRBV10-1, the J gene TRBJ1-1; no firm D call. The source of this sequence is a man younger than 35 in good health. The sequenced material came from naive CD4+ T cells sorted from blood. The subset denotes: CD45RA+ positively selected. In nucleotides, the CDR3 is TGCGCCAGCAGTCCGGGAACCAAGGACACTGAAGCTTTCTTT. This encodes CASSPGTKDTEAFF.